This entry describes one T cell receptor beta chain. One Seattle source followed patients from active infection through their disease course. The record originates from a study of blood T cell repertoires in COVID-19. As for the study in general: Samples representing acute and convalescent COVID-19 were sourced from the United States, Italy and Spain. PBMCs, B-cell-depleted T cells, or T cells provided the cDNA or gDNA that made up the material.

Trimming shortened V by 0 bases and J by 3 bases, and 9 bases separated the two germline ends. The germline gives CDR1 SGDLS, CDR2 YYNGEE. The CDR3 extends over 15 amino acids. The repertoire was sequenced with immunoSEQ multiplex PCR; TCRdb's copy has only in-frame clones and lacks some. The sample records 95,000 to 100,000 clones, roughly 90% being singletons. What was sequenced was peripheral blood. This TCR was sampled from a human donor with COVID-19, enrolled during active disease. The donor label of this sample is uncertain. The chain uses TRBV9 and TRBJ1-4; D is possibly TRBD1 (6 bases). The CDR3 region is CASSVDEGANEKLFF. The CDR3 DNA follows: TGTGCCAGCAGCGTAGATGAGGGGGCTAATGAAAAACTGTTTTTT.